The subject of this entry is one T cell receptor (beta chain). What it binds is not known. Use of 60 Vbeta and 13 Jbeta primers characterized the PCR. Sequencing was performed with immunoSEQ multiplex PCR; in TCRdb, only in-frame clones are kept and a portion is missing. The data hold about 140,000 clones, with nearly 80% observed a single time. This specimen belongs to a study of cytomegalovirus exposure and HLA in healthy donors. General study results and limits: The classifier was said to identify cytomegalovirus status with high specificity and sensitivity. Among TCR sequences, most were rare, though some public TCRs appeared in many donors. With DRB1 most and HLA-C fewest, TCR association rates differed between HLA loci in a later analysis. Later analysis identified a missense DCLRE1C variant that was linked to TCR beta V- and J-gene trimming.

CDR3 length: 13 amino acids. V shed 6 bases and J shed 7 bases, with 13 bases lying between them. The germline V gene encodes CDR1 LNHDA and CDR2 SQIVND (reference sequence). This TCR was sampled from a woman aged 25 to 39 in good health and CMV-seronegative. The sample consisted of PBMCs. This chain connects TRBV19 to TRBJ1-5; D is perhaps TRBD1 (5 bases). Here the CDR3 DNA reads TGTGCCAGTAGGCTAGGTCAGGGCCAGCCCCAGCATTTT. The encoded protein is CASRLGQGQPQHF.